Below are 13 T cell receptor beta chains sequenced from a single sample in a study of PD-1 blockade in classical Hodgkin lymphoma. Every patient was affected by relapse after autologous stem cell transplantation, while exposure to brentuximab vedotin was not uniform. This table comes from immunoSEQ multiplex PCR, and its TCRdb copy is limited to in-frame clones, with some not included. Of tens of thousands of clones in the sample, around 90% are singletons; the top ten hold less than 25%. The specimen comprised peripheral blood mononuclear cells (PBMCs), sampled at baseline. Receptor source: a human donor with classical Hodgkin lymphoma.

This clone was recorded only once. The gene calls are TRBV27 and TRBJ2-2; D gene ambiguous. The CDR3 length is 14 residues. Germline V gives CDR1 MNHEY, CDR2 SMNVEV (reference sequence). Deletions cut 5 bases from V and 6 bases from J, with 13 bases between. CDR3 DNA: TGTGCCAGCAGTACCTTGGTCCCCGCCGGGGAGCTGTTTTTT. It specifies CASSTLVPAGELFF.

The genes are TRBV4-3 and TRBJ1-1; D possibly corresponds to TRBD1 (6 bases). The germline gives CDR1 LGHNA, CDR2 YSLEER. There are 15 residues in the CDR3. With 0 bases removed from V and 6 bases from J, the gap between germline ends came to 14 bases. CDR3 sequence reads: CASSQDSKTGSEAFF. DNA for the CDR3: TGCGCCAGCAGCCAAGACTCTAAGACAGGCTCTGAAGCTTTCTTT.

The genes are TRBV5-4 and TRBJ2-7, with unresolved D. The CDR3 totals 14 residues. Germline assignment: CDR1 SGHNT and CDR2 YYREEE (reference sequence). V shed 0 bases and J shed 0 bases, with 7 bases lying between them. Written as DNA, the CDR3 is TGTGCCAGCAGCTTGGAGCCTGCCTCCTACGAGCAGTACTTC. Translating it yields CASSLEPASYEQYF.

The genes are TRBV19 and TRBJ2-1, with 8 bases identical to TRBD2. J gave up 3 bases and V 6 bases, and 4 bases lay outside the gene matches. The length of the CDR3 is 14 residues. In germline, CDR1 is LNHDA, CDR2 SQIVND (reference sequence). CDR3 loop: CASSTSGDYNEQFF. The CDR3 DNA is TGTGCCAGTAGCACTAGCGGCGACTACAATGAGCAGTTCTTC. Drawing the rest from reference TRBV19 and TRBJ2-1, the complete variable domain is DGGITQSPKYLFRKEGQNVTLSCEQNLNHDAMYWYRQDPGQGLRLIYYSQIVNDFQKGDIAEGYSVSREKKESFPLTVTSAQKNPTAFYLCASSTSGDYNEQFFGPGTRLTVL.

This clone appeared once. This chain connects TRBV27 to TRBJ2-1, with 14 bases lining up with TRBD2. CDR1 is MNHEY, CDR2 SMNVEV, per germline (reference sequence). V shed 5 bases and J 8 bases; nucleotides not matched to a gene: 8. This CDR3 contains 16 residues. The CDR3, as DNA: TGTGCCAGCAGTCCGGGACTAGCGGGAGTGTTGTATGAGCAGTTCTTC. Translation gives CASSPGLAGVLYEQFF.

The chain couples TRBV6-1 to TRBJ2-7, with D unresolved. The germline CDR1 and CDR2 sequences are MNHNS and SASEGT. The CDR3 totals 11 residues. The germline V and J ends were trimmed by 8 bases and 2 bases, with 7 bases remaining between them. The CDR3 DNA is TGTGCCAGCGGGATTACCTACGAGCAGTACTTC. This codes for CASGITYEQYF.

The rearrangement links TRBV27 to TRBJ2-7; 7 bases agree with TRBD2. Trimming cost V 5 bases and J 3 bases; bases outside gene matches: 16. Per germline, CDR1 MNHEY and CDR2 SMNVEV (reference sequence). CDR3 length equals 17 residues. The CDR3 protein is CASSRSPNNLAVYEQYF. DNA for the CDR3: TGTGCCAGCAGTAGGTCACCGAACAACCTAGCGGTCTACGAGCAGTACTTC.

V and J are TRBV19 and TRBJ2-1; the D gene is possibly TRBD2 (6 bases). Trimming removed 3 bases from V and 5 bases from J, with 14 bases in between. There are 15 residues in the CDR3. Germline V gives CDR1 LNHDA, CDR2 SQIVND (reference sequence). CDR3 region: CASSISGQRNNEQFF. The CDR3 DNA sequence: TGTGCCAGTAGTATTAGCGGTCAAAGAAACAATGAGCAGTTCTTC.

The chain couples TRBV19 to TRBJ2-1, with D possibly matching TRBD2 (6 bases). Germline values: CDR1 LNHDA, CDR2 SQIVND (reference sequence). The V end was cut by 4 bases, the J end by 2 bases, with 15 bases between. The CDR3 has 16 residues. CDR3 bases: TGTGCCAGTAGTACCACCGGGACTTCAACCTACAATGAGCAGTTCTTC. It encodes CASSTTGTSTYNEQFF.

V and J are TRBV27 and TRBJ2-3; D gene ambiguous. Germline values: CDR1 MNHEY, CDR2 SMNVEV (reference sequence). V lost 1 base to trimming and J lost 2 bases, with 10 bases between them. The CDR3 contains 15 residues. CDR3 loop: CASSLYAIPTDTQYF. CDR3 DNA: TGTGCCAGCAGTTTATACGCCATACCCACAGATACGCAGTATTTT.

This chain links TRBV5-1 with TRBJ2-5; 7 bases line up with TRBD1. Germline V gene lookup returns CDR1 SGHRS and CDR2 YFSETQ. With V trimmed by 3 bases and J by 4 bases, 12 bases remained unmatched. CDR3 length equals 16 residues. As DNA, the CDR3 is TGCGCCAGCAGCTCCCGACAGGGTTTATTGGGAGAGACCCAGTACTTC. This translates into CASSSRQGLLGETQYF. The variable domain in full, with the rest retrieved from reference TRBV5-1 and TRBJ2-5, is KAGVTQTPRYLIKTRGQQVTLSCSPISGHRSVSWYQQTPGQGLQFLFEYFSETQRNKGNFPGRFSGRQFSNSRSEMNVSTLELGDSALYLCASSSRQGLLGETQYFGPGTRLLVL.

This clone has just a few counts. The chain carries TRBV30 and TRBJ1-1; no firm D call. V was trimmed by 0 bases and J by 3 bases, leaving 5 bases between them. The CDR3 length is 12 residues. CDR1 GTSNPN and CDR2 SVGIG come from the germline V gene (reference sequence). CDR3 region: CAWSVTHTEAFF. The CDR3 coding sequence is TGTGCCTGGAGTGTGACACACACTGAAGCTTTCTTT.

This chain uses TRBV6-1 with TRBJ1-1; perhaps TRBD1 as D (6 bases). V lost 7 bases to trimming and J lost 1 base, with 13 bases between them. The CDR3 length is 14 residues. Germline V gene data show CDR1 as MNHNS and CDR2 as SASEGT. The CDR3 here is CASTTDRRNTEAFF. The CDR3 region has the DNA TGTGCCAGCACAACGGACAGAAGGAACACTGAAGCTTTCTTT.